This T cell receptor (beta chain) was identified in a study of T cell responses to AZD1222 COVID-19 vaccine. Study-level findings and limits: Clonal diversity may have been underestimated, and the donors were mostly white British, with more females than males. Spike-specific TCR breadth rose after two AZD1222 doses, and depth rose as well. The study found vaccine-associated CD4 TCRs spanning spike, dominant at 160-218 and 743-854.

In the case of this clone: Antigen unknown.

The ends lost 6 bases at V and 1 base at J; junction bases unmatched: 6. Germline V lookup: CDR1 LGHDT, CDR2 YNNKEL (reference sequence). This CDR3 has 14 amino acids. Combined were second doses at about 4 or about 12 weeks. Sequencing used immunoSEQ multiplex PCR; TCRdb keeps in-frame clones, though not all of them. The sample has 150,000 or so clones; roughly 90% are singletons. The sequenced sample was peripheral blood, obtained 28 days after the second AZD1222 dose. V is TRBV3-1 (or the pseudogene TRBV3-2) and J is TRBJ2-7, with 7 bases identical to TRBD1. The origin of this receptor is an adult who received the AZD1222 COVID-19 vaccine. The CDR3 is CASRTTGRSYEQYF. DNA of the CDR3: TGTGCCAGCAGGACGACAGGGCGGTCCTACGAGCAGTACTTC.